This T cell receptor beta chain originates from a study of cytomegalovirus exposure and HLA in healthy donors. With 60 Vbeta and 13 Jbeta primers, the PCR was carried out. Some clones are missing from TCRdb's copy, which holds only in-frame ones; the method was immunoSEQ multiplex PCR. The top ten hold roughly 6.7% of the sample, which has about 160,000 clones, roughly 82% seen once. Study-level results: When presence/absence was analysed, sequencing depth was taken to be roughly uniform across donors. While the bulk of TCR sequences proved rare, some public TCRs turned up in many donors. In vitro assays verified that three CMV-associated chains recognized CMV antigens specifically.

The CDR3 is 17 amino acids. Germline values: CDR1 MNHEY, CDR2 SMNVEV (reference sequence). The ends were cut back, 5 bases at V and 3 bases at J, with 21 bases in the middle. A word on this clone: Its matching antigen is unknown.

This chain uses TRBV27 with TRBJ2-3; weak D call: TRBD1 (6 bases). This TCR was sampled from a man aged 50 or older in good health and CMV-seropositive. Sequences were obtained from PBMCs. In DNA form, the CDR3 reads TGTGCCAGCAGTGAACTCGTAACAGGGAGTAGGACAGATACGCAGTATTTT. This encodes CASSELVTGSRTDTQYF.